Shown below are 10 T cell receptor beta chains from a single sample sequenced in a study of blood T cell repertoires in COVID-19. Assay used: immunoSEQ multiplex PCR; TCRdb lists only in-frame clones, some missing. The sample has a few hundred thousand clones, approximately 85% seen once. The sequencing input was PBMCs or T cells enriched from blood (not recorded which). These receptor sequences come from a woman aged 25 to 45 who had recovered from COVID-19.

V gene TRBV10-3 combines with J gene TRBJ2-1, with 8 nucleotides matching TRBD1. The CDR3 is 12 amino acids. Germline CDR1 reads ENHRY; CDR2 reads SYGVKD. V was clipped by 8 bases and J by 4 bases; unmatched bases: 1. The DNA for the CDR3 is TGTGCCATCGGGACAGGTTACAATGAGCAGTTCTTC. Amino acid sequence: CAIGTGYNEQFF.

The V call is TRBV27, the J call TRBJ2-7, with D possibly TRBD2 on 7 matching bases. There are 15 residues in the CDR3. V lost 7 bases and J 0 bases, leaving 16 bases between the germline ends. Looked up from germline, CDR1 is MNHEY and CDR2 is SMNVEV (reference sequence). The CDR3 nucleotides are TGTGCCAGCACCACCAAAGGGGGGGTCTCCTACGAGCAGTACTTC. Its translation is CASTTKGGVSYEQYF.

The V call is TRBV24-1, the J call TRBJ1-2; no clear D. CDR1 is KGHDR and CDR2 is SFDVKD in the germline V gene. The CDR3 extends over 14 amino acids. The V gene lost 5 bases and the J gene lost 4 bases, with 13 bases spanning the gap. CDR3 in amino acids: CATSGPGLTYGYTF. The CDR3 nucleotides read TGTGCCACCAGTGGCCCCGGACTAACCTATGGCTACACCTTC.

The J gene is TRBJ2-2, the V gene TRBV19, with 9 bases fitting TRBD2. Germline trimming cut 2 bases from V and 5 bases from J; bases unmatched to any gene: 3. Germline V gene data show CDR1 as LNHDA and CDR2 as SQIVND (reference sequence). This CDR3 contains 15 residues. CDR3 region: CASSIWLAGTGELFF. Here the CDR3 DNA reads TGTGCCAGTAGTATATGGCTAGCGGGAACCGGGGAGCTGTTTTTT.

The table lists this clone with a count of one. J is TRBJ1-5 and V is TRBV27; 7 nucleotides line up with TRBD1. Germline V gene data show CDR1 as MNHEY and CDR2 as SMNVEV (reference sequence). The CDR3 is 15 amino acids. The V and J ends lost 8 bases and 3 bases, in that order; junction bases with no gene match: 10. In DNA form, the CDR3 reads TGTGCCAGCTCTCGACAGGGATGGGACAATCAGCCCCAGCATTTT. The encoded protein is CASSRQGWDNQPQHF.

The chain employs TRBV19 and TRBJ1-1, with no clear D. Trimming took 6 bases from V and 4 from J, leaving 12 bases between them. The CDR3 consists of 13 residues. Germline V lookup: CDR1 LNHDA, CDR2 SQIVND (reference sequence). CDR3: CASREGSGTEAFF. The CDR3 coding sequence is TGTGCCAGTAGGGAGGGCAGTGGCACTGAAGCTTTCTTT.

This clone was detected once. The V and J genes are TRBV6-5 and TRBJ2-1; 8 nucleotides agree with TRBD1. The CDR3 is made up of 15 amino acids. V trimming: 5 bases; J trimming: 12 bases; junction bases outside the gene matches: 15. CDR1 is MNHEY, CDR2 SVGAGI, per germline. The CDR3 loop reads CASSQDRVLLGGQFF. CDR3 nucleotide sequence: TGTGCCAGCAGTCAGGACAGGGTCTTGCTGGGGGGGCAGTTCTTC.

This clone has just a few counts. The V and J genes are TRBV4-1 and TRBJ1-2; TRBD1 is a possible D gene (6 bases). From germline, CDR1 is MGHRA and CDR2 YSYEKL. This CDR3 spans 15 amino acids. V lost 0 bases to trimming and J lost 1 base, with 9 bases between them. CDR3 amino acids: CASSQEGTINYGYTF. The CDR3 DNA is TGCGCCAGCAGCCAAGAGGGGACAATTAACTATGGCTACACCTTC.

The CDR3 DNA is TGTGCCAGCAGCCACCCGCCCGGGGGGGGTGAGGATGAAAAACTGTTTTTT. This gives the protein CASSHPPGGGEDEKLFF. The genes are TRBV3-1 (or the pseudogene TRBV3-2) and TRBJ1-4; D is possibly TRBD1 (5 bases). V was trimmed by 3 bases and J by 6 bases, leaving 20 bases between them. CDR3 length: 17 residues. Germline loops: CDR1 LGHDT, CDR2 YNNKEL (reference sequence).

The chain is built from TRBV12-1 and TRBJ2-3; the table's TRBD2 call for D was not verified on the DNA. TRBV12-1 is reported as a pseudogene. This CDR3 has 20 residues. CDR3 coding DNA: TGTGCCAGCAGCTTTGGGGGGACTAGCGGGAGGGCTTGGGGCACAGATACGCAGTATTTT. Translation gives CASSFGGTSGRAWGTDTQYF.